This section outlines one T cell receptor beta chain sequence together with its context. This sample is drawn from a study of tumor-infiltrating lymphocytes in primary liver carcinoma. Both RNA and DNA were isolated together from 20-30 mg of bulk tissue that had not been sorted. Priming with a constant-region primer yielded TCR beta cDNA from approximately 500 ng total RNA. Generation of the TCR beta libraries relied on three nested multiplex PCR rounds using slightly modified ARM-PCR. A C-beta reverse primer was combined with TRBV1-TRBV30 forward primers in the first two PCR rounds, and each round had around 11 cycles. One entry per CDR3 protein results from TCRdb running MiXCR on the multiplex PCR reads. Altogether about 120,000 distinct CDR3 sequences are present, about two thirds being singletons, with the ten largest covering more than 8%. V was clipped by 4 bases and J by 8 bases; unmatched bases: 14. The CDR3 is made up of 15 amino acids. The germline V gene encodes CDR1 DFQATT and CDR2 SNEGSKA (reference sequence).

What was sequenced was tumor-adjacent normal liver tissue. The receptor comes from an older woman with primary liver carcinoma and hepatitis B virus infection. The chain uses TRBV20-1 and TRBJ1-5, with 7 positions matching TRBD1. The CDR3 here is CSAIRTGGSGKPQHF. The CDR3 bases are TGCAGTGCTATTAGGACAGGAGGTTCCGGGAAGCCCCAGCATTTT.